This TCR beta chain was captured by sequencing in a study of cytomegalovirus exposure and HLA in healthy donors. General observations from the study: A later examination showed that TCR association rates differed by HLA locus, with DRB1 most and HLA-C fewest. The dataset shows that most TCR sequences were rare, while some public TCRs occurred in many donors. Cytomegalovirus association was listed for approximately 160 TCR beta chains. According to a later analysis, donors in an Asian-associated ancestry cluster reportedly had fewer N-insertions than the roughly 640-donor mean.

This clone was counted a single time. The antigen remains undetermined. The PCR had 60 Vbeta and 13 Jbeta primers. Profiling relied on immunoSEQ multiplex PCR, and the TCRdb table lists in-frame clones only, not all of them. Among over 100,000 clones listed, about two thirds were seen once. Germline values: CDR1 SQVTM, CDR2 ANQGSEA. The CDR3 consists of 14 residues. V was clipped by 2 bases and J by 3 bases; unmatched bases: 3. The chain has TRBV29-1 and TRBJ2-3; 9 nucleotides match TRBD1. This receptor was obtained from a man younger than 40 in good health and CMV-seropositive. The sequenced sample consisted of PBMCs. The CDR3 DNA sequence: TGCAGCGTTGAACGACAGGGGGTGACAGATACGCAGTATTTT. Its protein product is CSVERQGVTDTQYF.